The rows below give T cell receptor beta chains drawn from one sample of a study of identical twins. TCRdb reprocessed the 5' RACE reads with MiXCR, giving one entry per CDR3 protein. Among under 1 million distinct CDR3 sequences listed, approximately 13% were seen once. The same sample was also used in a study of yellow fever vaccine responses in identical twins.

The sample was PBMCs. Receptors were obtained from a woman aged 18-30 years in good health. CDR3s include the opening cysteine and the closing phenylalanine or tryptophan. A D gene is named only where the DNA matches it firmly. Clone sizes are given selectively: once, few, many, or a class where the clone is expanded.

D	size	V	J	CDR3	DNA
TRBD2	.	TRBV11-2	TRBJ2-5	CASSHGGGGVQETQYF	TGTGCCAGCAGCCACGGGGGCGGGGGGGTCCAAGAGACCCAGTACTTC
.	.	TRBV4-1	TRBJ1-3	CASSQDPGMFGNTIYF	TGCGCCAGCAGCCAAGATCCAGGGATGTTTGGAAACACCATATATTTT
TRBD2	.	TRBV28	TRBJ2-6	CASSPSGNSVGANVLTF	TGTGCCAGCAGCCCTAGCGGGAATTCGGTCGGGGCCAACGTCCTGACTTTC
TRBD1	.	TRBV13	TRBJ2-3	CASSLWTGKGTDTQYF	TGTGCCAGCAGCTTATGGACAGGGAAGGGGACAGATACGCAGTATTTT
.	.	TRBV5-1	TRBJ2-2	CASRVRTNTGELFF	TGCGCCAGCAGGGTCAGAACTAACACCGGGGAGCTGTTTTTT
.	.	TRBV6-5	TRBJ2-3	CASSYSGLHPDTQYF	TGTGCCAGCAGTTATTCCGGCCTTCACCCAGATACGCAGTATTTT
.	few	TRBV12-3/TRBV12-4	TRBJ1-6	CASSPGLEGSPLHF	TGTGCCAGCAGTCCGGGTCTTGAGGGCTCACCCCTCCACTTT
.	.	TRBV6-5	TRBJ2-7	CASSFVPDYEQYF	TGTGCCAGCAGTTTCGTCCCCGACTACGAGCAGTACTTC
TRBD2	.	TRBV20-1	TRBJ2-1	CSAGGASSYNEQFF	TGCAGTGCCGGGGGGGCTAGCTCCTACAATGAGCAGTTCTTC
.	few	TRBV20-1	TRBJ2-1	CSANHRVDEQFF	TGCAGTGCTAACCACAGGGTGGATGAGCAGTTCTTC
.	many	TRBV2	TRBJ2-1	CASMALYNEQFF	TGTGCCAGCATGGCCTTGTACAATGAGCAGTTCTTC
.	.	TRBV11-2	TRBJ2-3	CASSLDWNTQYF	TGTGCCAGCAGCTTAGATTGGAATACGCAGTATTTT
TRBD2	few	TRBV4-1	TRBJ2-1	CASSQVVIGLAGGESYNEQFF	TGCGCCAGCAGCCAAGTTGTAATTGGACTAGCGGGAGGGGAGTCCTACAATGAGCAGTTCTTC
.	few	TRBV12-3/TRBV12-4	TRBJ2-7	CASSMTPTMIIF	TGTGCCAGCAGTATGACTCCGACGATGATTATATTC
TRBD2	once	TRBV19	TRBJ2-3	CASSMLAGVDTQYF	TGTGCCAGTAGTATGCTAGCGGGAGTCGATACGCAGTATTTT
.	.	TRBV7-9	TRBJ2-1	CASSPTWSTNNEQFF	TGTGCCAGCAGCCCGACTTGGAGTACCAACAATGAGCAGTTCTTC
TRBD1	few	TRBV5-1	TRBJ2-1	CASSSTGFEGEQFF	TGCGCCAGCAGCTCGACAGGGTTTGAGGGTGAGCAGTTCTTC
.	few	TRBV20-1	TRBJ1-1	CSANSGTNTEAFF	TGCAGTGCCAACTCCGGGACAAACACTGAAGCTTTCTTT